Below are 24 T cell receptor beta chains sequenced from a single sample in a study of T-cell memory formation after mild COVID-19. TCRdb reprocessed the 5' RACE reads with MiXCR, giving one entry per CDR3 protein. Of 300,000 to 350,000 distinct CDR3 sequences detected, about an eighth appear once; the ten largest clones hold about a fifth. Sequencing used PBMCs or a T cell subset sorted from them (not recorded which). Source of these receptors: a man aged 18 to 30 who had mild COVID-19 (a few samples of this study predate the infection). Cell type and time point are not known.

The chain joins TRBV9 to TRBJ2-3, with a possible D match to TRBD2 (7 bases). Germline V lookup: CDR1 SGDLS, CDR2 YYNGEE. The V gene lost 1 base and the J gene lost 4 bases, with 13 bases spanning the gap. The CDR3 spans 15 residues. CDR3 in DNA: TGTGCCAGCAGCGTAAGGGGGGGTAGGGCAGATACGCAGTATTTT. Amino acids: CASSVRGGRADTQYF. The variable domain in full, completed from reference TRBV9 and TRBJ2-3, reads DSGVTQTPKHLITATGQRVTLRCSPRSGDLSVYWYQQSLDQGLQFLIQYYNGEERAKGNILERFSAQQFPDLHSELNLSSLELGDSALYFCASSVRGGRADTQYFGPGTRLTVL.

In its sample, this clonotype was seen many times. The chain has TRBV5-1 and TRBJ2-5, with D maybe TRBD1 (5 bases). Germline V CDR1 and CDR2: SGHRS, YFSETQ. Deletions cut 3 bases from V and 1 base from J, with 7 bases between. This CDR3 region has 13 residues. CDR3 residues: CASSSDTQETQYF. The CDR3 bases are TGCGCCAGCAGCTCGGACACCCAAGAGACCCAGTACTTC.

The chain links TRBV10-2 to TRBJ1-2; TRBD1 is a possible D gene (6 bases). Germline V gene sequence: CDR1 WSHSY, CDR2 SAAADI. V was shortened by 11 bases and J by 3 bases, with 16 bases between the two germline ends. The CDR3 has 13 amino acids. CDR3 DNA: TGCGCCGTATTGCCAGGGGCTTACTATGGCTACACCTTC. Translation: CAVLPGAYYGYTF.

A word on this clonotype: One junction end does not reproduce the germline sequence, and a read error may be involved. The chain recombines TRBV3-1 with TRBJ2-3; D gene unclear. The CDR3 sequence is 13 residues long. Germline V gene lookup returns CDR1 LGHDT and CDR2 YNNKEL (reference sequence). The CDR3 coding sequence is TGTGCCAGCAGCCAAGACCGAAAAGATCCGCAGTATTTT. Protein sequence: CASSQDRKDPQYF.

This clonotype was observed at least ten times. V is TRBV19 and J is TRBJ1-1; a possible D gene is TRBD1 (6 bases). Germline loops: CDR1 LNHDA, CDR2 SQIVND (reference sequence). Between the trimmed V and J ends, which lost 5 bases and 5 bases, there was a span of 18 bases. The CDR3 consists of 15 residues. This CDR3 reads CASSGGDTSWTEAFF. The CDR3 region has the DNA TGTGCCAGTAGTGGTGGGGACACCTCTTGGACTGAAGCTTTCTTT.

The chain combines TRBV3-1 with TRBJ2-5, with 14 bases matching TRBD2. The CDR3 contains 17 residues. Germline V lookup: CDR1 LGHDT, CDR2 YNNKEL (reference sequence). The ends lost 3 bases at V and 1 base at J; junction bases unmatched: 4. The CDR3 here is CASSHGTSGGLQETQYF. The DNA for the CDR3 is TGTGCCAGCAGCCACGGGACTAGCGGGGGCCTCCAAGAGACCCAGTACTTC.

Many counts were recorded for this clonotype. The chain employs TRBV3-1 and TRBJ2-1; tentatively, D is TRBD2 (6 bases). The germline CDR1 and CDR2 sequences are LGHDT and YNNKEL (reference sequence). V gave up 0 bases and J gave up 7 bases, with 19 bases separating them. The length of the CDR3 is 17 residues. CDR3 DNA: TGTGCCAGCAGCCAAGAGTTCAGTAACGGGGGAAGGAATGAGCAGTTCTTC. Translation: CASSQEFSNGGRNEQFF.

This clonotype showed up many times. The chain carries TRBV5-1 and TRBJ2-3; possibly TRBD2 for D (5 bases). From germline, CDR1 is SGHRS and CDR2 YFSETQ. V gave up 5 bases and J gave up 2 bases, with 9 bases separating them. This CDR3 is 13 amino acids long. The DNA for the CDR3 is TGCGCCAGCAGAGAGGGATACACAGATACGCAGTATTTT. Protein product: CASREGYTDTQYF.

This chain links TRBV7-8 with TRBJ2-7; D is ambiguous. From germline, CDR1 is SGHVS and CDR2 FQNEAQ. This CDR3 is built from 14 residues. Trimming pared 1 base from V and 3 bases from J, leaving 10 bases between. The CDR3 coding sequence is TGTGCCAGCAGCTTAGGTAGCTCGCTCTACGAGCAGTACGTC. This translates into CASSLGSSLYEQYV.

The chain links TRBV19 to TRBJ1-5; unclear D gene. Germline CDR1 and CDR2: LNHDA and SQIVND (reference sequence). There are 15 residues in the CDR3. V lost 3 bases and J 0 bases, leaving 9 bases between the germline ends. In nucleotides, the CDR3 is TGTGCCAGTAGTATCCCACAATATAGCAATCAGCCCCAGCATTTT. This encodes CASSIPQYSNQPQHF.

The V gene is TRBV24-1, the J gene TRBJ2-2, with 10 bases matching TRBD1. CDR1 and CDR2 (germline): KGHDR, SFDVKD. CDR3 size: 14 residues. V trimming: 7 bases; J trimming: 6 bases; junction bases outside the gene matches: 4. The CDR3: CATRGTGEAGELFF. CDR3 coding DNA: TGTGCCACCAGAGGGACAGGGGAAGCCGGGGAGCTGTTTTTT.

CDR3 loop: CSAVRGAGQPQHF. The CDR3 DNA sequence: TGCAGTGCTGTGAGGGGGGCTGGTCAGCCCCAGCATTTT. The gene calls are TRBV20-1 and TRBJ1-5; maybe TRBD1 (6 bases). Germline loops: CDR1 DFQATT, CDR2 SNEGSKA (reference sequence). The CDR3 loop spans 13 amino acids. V gave up 5 bases and J gave up 6 bases, with 14 bases separating them.

The chain uses TRBV27 and TRBJ2-3; 9 positions agree with TRBD2. Trimming took 5 bases from V and 4 from J; bases not matched to a gene: 4. CDR1 is MNHEY and CDR2 is SMNVEV in the germline V gene (reference sequence). This CDR3 has 14 residues. The DNA for the CDR3 is TGTGCCAGCAGTCCCTGGACTAGCGCAGATACGCAGTATTTT. Translating gives CASSPWTSADTQYF.

The chain recombines TRBV4-3 with TRBJ2-2; D is perhaps TRBD1 (6 bases). The germline V gene has CDR1 LGHNA and CDR2 YSLEER. CDR3 size: 13 residues. V was trimmed by 3 bases and J by 7 bases, leaving 9 bases between them. Here the CDR3 DNA reads TGCGCCAGCAGCCAGGGGGCGGGCGGGGAGCTGTTTTTT. This codes for CASSQGAGGELFF.

This clonotype was observed a few times. The rearrangement links TRBV20-1 to TRBJ2-1, with TRBD1 matching 8 bases. V was pared by 6 bases and J by 2 bases, with 3 bases of the junction left unmatched. Germline assignment: CDR1 DFQATT and CDR2 SNEGSKA (reference sequence). The CDR3 is 13 residues long. The CDR3 sequence is CSARQGPYNEQFF. For the CDR3, the DNA is TGCAGTGCCCGACAGGGGCCCTACAATGAGCAGTTCTTC.

This clonotype was observed many times. This chain links TRBV7-9 with TRBJ1-2; 10 positions agree with TRBD1. The CDR3 length is 16 residues. V trimming: 5 bases; J trimming: 6 bases; junction bases outside the gene matches: 12. Germline CDR1 and CDR2: SEHNR and FQNEAQ (reference sequence). This CDR3 is CASSRKPGQGLNGYTF. CDR3 DNA sequence: TGTGCCAGCAGCCGAAAACCGGGACAGGGGTTGAATGGCTACACCTTC.

The chain joins TRBV2 to TRBJ2-7; tentatively, D is TRBD1 (6 bases). Per germline, CDR1 SNHLY and CDR2 FYNNEI. CDR3 length equals 12 residues. The ends were cut back, 9 bases at V and 5 bases at J, with 14 bases in the middle. CDR3 in DNA: TGTGCCAGTCATACAGGGTTCCACGAGCAGTACTTC. Translated: CASHTGFHEQYF.

In its sample, this clonotype was seen a few times. The chain has TRBV7-2 and TRBJ2-7, with D tentatively TRBD2 (6 bases). Germline lookup yields CDR1 SGHTA and CDR2 FQGNSA. The germline V and J ends were trimmed by 5 bases and 5 bases, with 19 bases remaining between them. This CDR3 is built from 15 residues. CDR3 DNA sequence: TGTGCCAGCAGCCTCCGACTAGTTGGTGCCCACGAGCAGTACTTC. It is translated as CASSLRLVGAHEQYF.

This clonotype was counted only a few times. The V gene is TRBV5-1, the J gene TRBJ2-7, with D possibly called TRBD1 or TRBD2 (5 bases each). Between the trimmed V and J ends, which lost 0 bases and 6 bases, there was a span of 16 bases. CDR3 length: 15 amino acids. The V gene's germline CDR1 is SGHRS and CDR2 YFSETQ. DNA for the CDR3: TGCGCCAGCAGCTTGGAGGGACCGTCTCAGGGCGAGCAGTACTTC. This codes for CASSLEGPSQGEQYF.

The chain is built from TRBV9 and TRBJ1-3; D remains ambiguous. CDR1 and CDR2 from the germline V gene are SGDLS and YYNGEE. V was trimmed by 2 bases and J by 0 bases, leaving 9 bases between them. The CDR3 contains 15 residues. CDR3: CASSVDSSSGNTIYF. The DNA of the CDR3 is TGTGCCAGCAGCGTCGACTCCTCCTCTGGAAACACCATATATTTT.

This chain links TRBV7-3 with TRBJ2-2, with unresolved D. Per germline, CDR1 SGHTA and CDR2 FQGTGA. V was clipped by 5 bases and J by 6 bases, with 7 bases between them. This CDR3 has 12 amino acids. CDR3 loop: CASSTMSGELFF. The CDR3 DNA reads TGTGCCAGCAGCACAATGTCCGGGGAGCTGTTTTTT.

This clonotype was observed many times. The CDR3 nucleotides are TGTGCCACCAGTGATCCGGGACTTCACAATGAGCAGTTCTTC. Protein: CATSDPGLHNEQFF. The chain combines TRBV24-1 with TRBJ2-1; TRBD2 might be the D (6 bases). From germline, CDR1 is KGHDR and CDR2 SFDVKD. CDR3 size: 14 residues. V was clipped by 3 bases and J by 5 bases, with 10 bases between them.

The rearrangement uses TRBV5-1 and TRBJ2-3, with a tentative D call TRBD1 (5 bases). V shed 8 bases and J shed 0 bases, with 16 bases lying between them. Germline V CDR1 and CDR2: SGHRS, YFSETQ. There are 15 residues in the CDR3. The chain's CDR3 is CARRIQEKSTDTQYF. The CDR3 DNA is TGCGCCAGGCGAATACAGGAAAAAAGCACAGATACGCAGTATTTT.

In its sample, this clonotype was seen many times. V is TRBV11-2 and J is TRBJ2-2; D is undetermined. The CDR3 is 16 amino acids. Trimming removed 2 bases at V and 3 bases at J, with 13 bases between. The V gene's germline CDR1 is SGHAT and CDR2 FQNNGV. CDR3: CASSLSAPWDTGELFF. The CDR3 DNA reads as TGTGCCAGCAGCTTATCTGCTCCCTGGGACACCGGGGAGCTGTTTTTT.